Shown below are 28 T cell receptor beta chains from a single sample sequenced in a study of shared clonotypes between healthy human individuals. The data were produced by immunoSEQ multiplex PCR, yet TCRdb's version contains in-frame clones alone and is incomplete. In the table there are 2 million to 2.5 million clones, just over 90% of which are singletons. The sequenced material came from naive CD4+ T cells from PBMCs. Subset here: CD45RA+ positively selected. The receptors derive from a man aged 18 to 29 in good health. Some clones in this sample may be carry-over from other donors' samples.

The chain uses TRBV2 and TRBJ1-3; D is possibly TRBD1 (5 bases). The ends were cut back, 4 bases at V and 0 bases at J, with 13 bases in the middle. CDR3 length: 16 residues. The germline V gene encodes CDR1 SNHLY and CDR2 FYNNEI. This CDR3 reads CASSVRGRSSGNTIYF. CDR3 DNA sequence: TGTGCCAGCAGTGTTAGGGGACGTAGCTCTGGAAACACCATATATTTT. Complete variable domain (other parts from reference TRBV2 and TRBJ1-3): EPEVTQTPSHQVTQMGQEVILRCVPISNHLYFYWYRQILGQKVEFLVSFYNNEISEKSEIFDDQFSVERPDGSNFTLKIRSTKLEDSAMYFCASSVRGRSSGNTIYFGEGSWLTVV.

This chain connects TRBV28 to TRBJ1-4, with D maybe TRBD1 (5 bases). Between the trimmed V and J ends, which lost 7 bases and 4 bases, there was a span of 16 bases. There are 15 residues in the CDR3. The germline V gene has CDR1 MDHEN and CDR2 SYDVKM. The CDR3 here is CASTPWGGHNEKLFF. The CDR3 region has the DNA TGTGCCAGCACCCCCTGGGGAGGACATAATGAAAAACTGTTTTTT.

V and J are TRBV7-2 and TRBJ2-1, with TRBD1 identical over 8 bases. V lost 5 bases to trimming and J lost 6 bases; unmatched junction nucleotides: 3. The CDR3 consists of 13 residues. CDR1 and CDR2 from the germline V gene are SGHTA and FQGNSA. Here the CDR3 reads CASSVTGGNEQFF. The DNA for the CDR3 is TGTGCCAGCAGCGTCACAGGGGGCAATGAGCAGTTCTTC.

Points on this clone: Different DNA sequences within this sample yield the same CDR3. The chain combines TRBV7-3 with TRBJ2-3; 7 bases match TRBD2. Germline V gene lookup returns CDR1 SGHTA and CDR2 FQGTGA. After removal of 0 bases from V and 6 bases from J, the junction contained 3 bases not matched to a gene. The length of the CDR3 is 14 residues. The CDR3 nucleotides are TGTGCCAGCAGCTTAACGGGAGGGGCCGATACGCAGTATTTT. Its protein product is CASSLTGGADTQYF. The whole variable domain, remainder taken from reference TRBV7-3 and TRBJ2-3, is GAGVSQTPSNKVTEKGKYVELRCDPISGHTALYWYRQSLGQGPEFLIYFQGTGAADDSGLPNDRFFAVRPEGSVSTLKIQRTERGDSAVYLCASSLTGGADTQYFGPGTRLTVL.

The CDR3 region has the DNA TGTGCCAGCTCACCCAGCGGAAAGGACCAGCCCCAGCATTTT. It translates to CASSPSGKDQPQHF. V usage is TRBV18 and J usage is TRBJ1-5, with D hard to call. The CDR3 contains 14 residues. V lost 3 bases and J lost 7, with 13 bases in between. Looked up from germline, CDR1 is KGHSH and CDR2 is LQKENI.

The chain recombines TRBV5-1 with TRBJ2-3, with unresolved D. The CDR3 runs 15 residues. Trimming shortened V by 1 base and J by 0 bases, and 9 bases separated the two germline ends. Germline assignment: CDR1 SGHRS and CDR2 YFSETQ. The CDR3 DNA sequence: TGCGCCAGCAGCTTGTACGCTGCTAGCACAGATACGCAGTATTTT. Residues: CASSLYAASTDTQYF.

V usage is TRBV2 and J usage is TRBJ2-1; D not certain. Trimming shortened V by 11 bases and J by 8 bases, and 19 bases separated the two germline ends. CDR3 length: 13 residues. Germline V lookup: CDR1 SNHLY, CDR2 FYNNEI. CDR3 sequence (DNA): TGTGCCGGCAAAAAGGCGGCGACGGATGAGCAGTTCTTC. Encoded protein: CAGKKAATDEQFF.

The J gene is TRBJ2-7, the V gene TRBV5-1, with 8 nucleotides matching TRBD2. Germline V gives CDR1 SGHRS, CDR2 YFSETQ. This CDR3 is 15 amino acids long. V lost 4 bases and J lost 6; bases outside the gene matches: 12. The CDR3 sequence: CASSPTIAGGGEQYF. In DNA, the CDR3 is TGCGCCAGCAGCCCTACAATCGCGGGAGGTGGCGAGCAGTACTTC.

This chain links TRBV7-3 with TRBJ2-2, with D uncertain. Germline CDR1 and CDR2: SGHTA and FQGTGA. The V gene lost 2 bases and the J gene lost 6 bases, with 10 bases spanning the gap. CDR3 length equals 14 residues. The CDR3 here is CASSLLSVPGELFF. Written as DNA, the CDR3 is TGTGCCAGCAGCTTACTCTCCGTCCCCGGGGAGCTGTTTTTT.

The chain joins TRBV6-4 to TRBJ2-1; a weak D match, TRBD1 (6 bases). This CDR3 has 14 residues. Germline V gives CDR1 MRHNA, CDR2 SNTAGT. V lost 3 bases, J lost 4 bases, and 10 bases lay in between. For the CDR3, the DNA is TGTGCCAGCAGTGAAGAACAGGGATACAATGAGCAGTTCTTC. Residues: CASSEEQGYNEQFF.

The chain combines TRBV30 with TRBJ1-5; tentatively, D is TRBD1 (6 bases). The CDR3 is 14 amino acids. CDR1 is GTSNPN and CDR2 is SVGIG in the germline V gene (reference sequence). Deletions cut 0 bases from V and 4 bases from J, with 10 bases between. This CDR3 reads CAWSVGGDNQPQHF. The CDR3 nucleotides read TGTGCCTGGAGTGTAGGGGGGGATAATCAGCCCCAGCATTTT.

The chain uses TRBV5-4 and TRBJ2-3, with D unresolved. V was clipped by 5 bases and J by 0 bases, with 10 bases between them. Per the germline V gene, CDR1 is SGHNT and CDR2 is YYREEE (reference sequence). This CDR3 contains 14 residues. Here the CDR3 reads CASRFDPSTDTQYF. For the CDR3, the DNA is TGTGCCAGCAGGTTCGACCCAAGCACAGATACGCAGTATTTT.

The chain has TRBV4-3 and TRBJ1-3, with unresolved D. CDR1 and CDR2 (germline): LGHNA, YSLEER. The length of the CDR3 is 15 residues. Trimming left V 4 bases short and J 0 bases short, with 10 bases between. The CDR3 region is CASSPQPTSGNTIYF. The DNA for the CDR3 is TGCGCCAGCAGCCCCCAACCAACCTCTGGAAACACCATATATTTT.

The V and J genes are TRBV11-3 and TRBJ2-5; TRBD2 is a possible D gene (5 bases). From germline, CDR1 is SGHNT and CDR2 YENEEA. This CDR3 is 15 amino acids long. V gave up 5 bases and J gave up 1 base, with 14 bases separating them. CDR3 bases: TGTGCCAGCAGCCCCCAGGACCGGGGCCAAGAGACCCAGTACTTC. It specifies CASSPQDRGQETQYF.

As to this clone: Other DNA sequences from this sample encode an identical CDR3 as well. The chain joins TRBV7-2 to TRBJ2-5; no definite D call. From germline, CDR1 is SGHTA and CDR2 FQGNSA. The V and J ends lost 3 bases and 4 bases respectively, with 6 bases between them. CDR3 length: 12 amino acids. Here the CDR3 reads CASSFSRETQYF. The CDR3 DNA reads TGTGCCAGCAGCTTCTCCCGAGAGACCCAGTACTTC.

The chain combines TRBV18 with TRBJ2-2; 8 bases match TRBD1. CDR3 length: 17 residues. The junction had 11 bases not matched to a gene; V was cut back by 1 base and J by 7 bases. Germline loops: CDR1 KGHSH, CDR2 LQKENI. The CDR3 nucleotides read TGTGCCAGCTCACCACGAGGGGGACAGGTCACGCGCGGGGAGCTGTTTTTT. It yields the protein CASSPRGGQVTRGELFF.

The chain has TRBV5-1 and TRBJ2-2; 14 positions agree with TRBD2. Trimming at V came to 4 bases and at J to 3 bases, leaving 2 bases not matched to a gene. The CDR3 extends over 16 amino acids. Per germline, CDR1 SGHRS and CDR2 YFSETQ. The CDR3 nucleotides are TGCGCCAGCAGCCCGGGACTAGCGGGAGACACCGGGGAGCTGTTTTTT. This encodes CASSPGLAGDTGELFF.

This chain links TRBV28 with TRBJ2-3; 7 nucleotides align to TRBD2. Germline CDR1 is MDHEN and CDR2 is SYDVKM. There are 16 residues in the CDR3. Losses at the gene ends were 5 bases for V and 5 bases for J; bases not matched to a gene: 13. Here the CDR3 DNA reads TGTGCCAGCAGTCCCCCGGGGCTAGCGGTGGGAGATACGCAGTATTTT. Amino acids: CASSPPGLAVGDTQYF.

The chain links TRBV28 to TRBJ2-3, with D possibly being TRBD2 (5 bases). The V gene's germline CDR1 is MDHEN and CDR2 SYDVKM. The CDR3 has 15 amino acids. Trimming pared 6 bases from V and 0 bases from J, leaving 13 bases between. DNA for the CDR3: TGTGCCAGCAGCCCCGGAGGTCCTAGCACAGATACGCAGTATTTT. It yields the protein CASSPGGPSTDTQYF.

The chain is built from TRBV21-1 and TRBJ2-5; TRBD2, the table's D call, was not compared with the DNA. TRBV21-1 is deemed a pseudogene. The CDR3 runs to 15 residues. CDR3 residues: CASSTAVHEVKTQYF. As DNA, the CDR3 is TGTGCCAGCAGCACAGCGGTTCATGAGGTGAAGACCCAGTACTTC.

The chain employs TRBV18 and TRBJ1-1, with D perhaps TRBD1 (5 bases). The germline V and J ends were trimmed by 1 base and 1 base, with 13 bases remaining between them. The germline CDR1 and CDR2 sequences are KGHSH and LQKENI. The CDR3 runs 16 residues. CDR3 sequence reads: CASSPRLVDTNTEAFF. The CDR3 coding sequence is TGTGCCAGCTCACCACGATTAGTGGACACGAACACTGAAGCTTTCTTT.

CDR3 protein: CASSYSPAKSYEQYF. DNA for the CDR3: TGTGCCAGCAGTTACTCCCCGGCGAAGTCCTACGAGCAGTACTTC. This chain joins TRBV6-5 and TRBJ2-5; no clear D. The end of the DNA aligns better with TRBJ2-7, so the J call may be wrong. The CDR3 is 15 amino acids. In germline, CDR1 is MNHEY, CDR2 SVGAGI.

The chain joins TRBV20-1 to TRBJ2-7; D ambiguous. This CDR3 has 11 amino acids. The germline CDR1 and CDR2 sequences are DFQATT and SNEGSKA (reference sequence). Trimming left V 1 base short and J 6 bases short, with 7 bases between. As DNA, the CDR3 is TGCAGTGCTAGAGTCTCCCCCGAGCAGTACTTC. This gives the protein CSARVSPEQYF.

V and J are TRBV5-1 and TRBJ2-1, with 7 bases matching TRBD1. Germline lookup yields CDR1 SGHRS and CDR2 YFSETQ. The CDR3 has 12 amino acids. With 5 bases clipped from V and 9 bases from J, the junction kept 5 bases outside the gene matches. The CDR3 region has the DNA TGCGCCAGCAGAAAGGGGGCGAGTGAGCAGTTCTTC. Protein product: CASRKGASEQFF.

The chain recombines TRBV27 with TRBJ2-7; TRBD1 might be the D (7 bases). The CDR3 covers 16 residues. Trimming cost V 4 bases and J 3 bases, with 19 bases left between them. Germline V gene lookup returns CDR1 MNHEY and CDR2 SMNVEV (reference sequence). CDR3 sequence (DNA): TGTGCCAGCAGTTATACCCCCCAGGGGGGACTCTACGAGCAGTACTTC. It is translated as CASSYTPQGGLYEQYF.

Only one count was recorded for this clone. This chain uses TRBV7-3 with TRBJ2-3; 9 bases are shared with TRBD1. The CDR3 is 16 amino acids. Trimming cost V 5 bases and J 3 bases; bases outside gene matches: 9. From germline, CDR1 is SGHTA and CDR2 FQGTGA. The CDR3, as DNA: TGTGCCAGCAGCCAAAAGGGGACAGGGTGGACAGATACGCAGTATTTT. This sequence encodes CASSQKGTGWTDTQYF.

Comment on this clone: This sample also contains other DNA sequences that code for the same CDR3. In nucleotides, the CDR3 is TGCGCCAGCAGCTCCGGACAGGGAGAAGAGACCCAGTACTTC. Protein: CASSSGQGEETQYF. The rearrangement uses TRBV5-1 and TRBJ2-5; 8 bases are shared with TRBD1. The V and J ends lost 3 bases and 3 bases, in that order; junction bases with no gene match: 4. This CDR3 comprises 14 residues. Germline assignment: CDR1 SGHRS and CDR2 YFSETQ.

In the case of this clone: The same CDR3 arises from other DNA sequences in this sample as well. V is TRBV10-3 and J is TRBJ2-1; TRBD2 matches 12 bases. Germline-derived CDR1 and CDR2 are ENHRY and SYGVKD. Losses at the gene ends were 0 bases for V and 6 bases for J; bases not matched to a gene: 3. The CDR3 extends over 16 amino acids. In DNA, the CDR3 is TGTGCCATCAGTGAGTCCGGGACTAGCGGGTCCAATGAGCAGTTCTTC. It is translated as CAISESGTSGSNEQFF.